The rows below give T cell receptor beta chains drawn from one sample of a study of T cell responses to AZD1222 COVID-19 vaccine. Sequencing used immunoSEQ multiplex PCR; TCRdb keeps in-frame clones, though not all of them. The table shows under 130,000 clones, with about 87% occurring only once. Sequencing used peripheral blood, obtained on day 0 of AZD1222 vaccination. The receptors derive from an adult in good health. Both conserved end residues are part of each CDR3.

V	J	CDR3
TRBV18	TRBJ2-3	CASSPRAGTQYF
TRBV9	TRBJ1-2	CASSVEVGNYGYTF
TRBV7-9	TRBJ1-1	CASSLVSGNTEAFF
TRBV18	TRBJ2-7	CASSPSPGNLIEQYF
TRBV29-1	TRBJ2-1	CSVEDGRGNEQFF
TRBV13	TRBJ1-2	CASSPGQGFGYGYTF
TRBV19	TRBJ2-7	CASSIVPGEQYF
TRBV3-1/TRBV3-2	TRBJ1-4	CASSLRTGGKGDEKLFF
TRBV20-1	TRBJ1-5	CSASGGISNQPQHF
TRBV6-2/TRBV6-3	TRBJ1-5	CASSYSTRVRGSNQPQHF
TRBV12-3/TRBV12-4	TRBJ1-2	CASSPQVGNGYTF
TRBV7-2	TRBJ2-5	CASSSHGGGETQYF
TRBV4-3	TRBJ1-5	CASSQDGVRLEPQHF
TRBV19	TRBJ2-7	CATQDRVIGEQYF
TRBV6-5	TRBJ1-1	CASRPRQGFTEAFF
TRBV7-2	TRBJ1-2	CASSPRPTWDYGYTF
TRBV19	TRBJ2-1	CASSNLANSYNEQFF
TRBV27	TRBJ1-5	CASSMDWNQPQHF
TRBV5-1	TRBJ1-1	CASSLSTANTEAFF
TRBV2	TRBJ1-1	CASMRGSTEAFF
TRBV24-1	TRBJ2-3	CATSDPAPVSGNTDTQYF
TRBV27	TRBJ2-7	CASSKGRGGAYEQYF
TRBV7-9	TRBJ1-2	CASSSRGDGYTF
TRBV4-3	TRBJ2-1	CASSQVASGQEQFF
TRBV7-2	TRBJ1-3	CASSLAPGESGNTIYF
TRBV25-1	TRBJ1-2	CASSATAAGGYGYTF
TRBV18	TRBJ1-2	CASSPGTDYYGYTF
TRBV30	TRBJ1-2	CASRGQANYGYTF
TRBV7-6	TRBJ2-3	CASSLGGSSGDTQYF
TRBV3-1/TRBV3-2	TRBJ1-1	CASSQEGGLTEAFF
TRBV7-6	TRBJ1-1	CASSSTTGLNTEAFF
TRBV19	TRBJ1-5	CASSEGVGNQPQHF
TRBV3-1/TRBV3-2	TRBJ2-1	CASSLKGGQFF
TRBV9	TRBJ2-7	CASSVALVSYEQYF
TRBV30	TRBJ1-1	CAWFGYGTEAFF
TRBV11-2	TRBJ1-4	CASSRLEGGEKLFF
TRBV30	TRBJ1-1	CAWSDPGSHFF
TRBV5-5	TRBJ2-1	CASSPRQSSYNEQFF
TRBV10-2	TRBJ1-2	CASSELLGSNYGYTF
TRBV11-2	TRBJ1-4	CASSFPGQGLNEKLFF
TRBV23-1	TRBJ2-7	CASSQPARWDYEQYF
TRBV27	TRBJ2-3	CASRRLAGTDTQYF
TRBV6-5	TRBJ1-1	CASSYQVRSYTEAFF
TRBV6-5	TRBJ1-6	CASSPTQLPPLHF
TRBV19	TRBJ1-2	CASSAGPYGYTF
TRBV19	TRBJ2-2	CASSPPHNRATGELFF
TRBV19	TRBJ1-4	CASSHDRTGSNEKLFF
TRBV28	TRBJ1-4	CASSLTGPNEKLFF
TRBV30	TRBJ1-4	CAWSTGGSNEKLFF
TRBV7-6	TRBJ2-2	CASSLRAGELFF
TRBV7-9	TRBJ2-7	CASSRVDEQYF
TRBV5-4	TRBJ2-2	CASSLRDREVGELFF
TRBV7-8	TRBJ1-5	CASSLSGTGGWRPQHF
TRBV14	TRBJ1-2	CASSGQGNYGYTF
TRBV11-2	TRBJ1-2	CASSSRTGVNYGYTF
TRBV7-9	TRBJ1-5	CASSLEGAGNQPQHF
TRBV2	TRBJ1-2	CASIWSGDGYTF